What follows are 24 T cell receptor beta chains derived from one specimen sequenced in a study of T cell responses to AZD1222 COVID-19 vaccine. Profiled with immunoSEQ multiplex PCR; TCRdb holds only in-frame clones, not every one. Here the sample spans 100,000 to 150,000 clones, about nine tenths being singletons. The sample in question was peripheral blood, obtained 28 days after the second AZD1222 dose. The receptors come from an adult who received the AZD1222 COVID-19 vaccine.

The J gene is TRBJ2-1, the V gene TRBV18, with 10 bases aligning to TRBD1. V gave up 3 bases and J gave up 8 bases; unmatched junction bases: 7. CDR3 length equals 15 residues. Looked up from germline, CDR1 is KGHSH and CDR2 is LQKENI. DNA of the CDR3: TGTGCCAGCTCACCGCGGGACAGGGGTTCAGATGAGCAGTTCTTC. Its protein is CASSPRDRGSDEQFF.

The chain recombines TRBV2 with TRBJ2-5; 12 bases match TRBD2. CDR1 and CDR2 from the germline V gene are SNHLY and FYNNEI. There are 15 residues in the CDR3. V was pared by 6 bases and J by 1 base, with 3 bases of the junction left unmatched. CDR3 residues: CASRLLAGGQETQYF. The CDR3 DNA is TGTGCCAGCAGGCTACTAGCGGGGGGCCAAGAGACCCAGTACTTC.

V is TRBV7-2 and J is TRBJ2-7, with 9 bases matching TRBD2. The germline V gene has CDR1 SGHTA and CDR2 FQGNSA. V was clipped by 2 bases and J by 2 bases; unmatched bases: 4. CDR3 length: 15 amino acids. This CDR3 reads CASSLLSGGPYEQYF. CDR3 nucleotide sequence: TGTGCCAGCAGCTTACTTAGCGGGGGTCCCTACGAGCAGTACTTC.

The rearrangement links TRBV7-2 to TRBJ2-7; no clear D gene. The CDR3 runs 14 residues. V gave up 2 bases and J gave up 6 bases, with 14 bases separating them. CDR1 and CDR2 from the germline V gene are SGHTA and FQGNSA. The CDR3 sequence is CASSLTAMGSEQYF. The CDR3 DNA follows: TGTGCCAGCAGCTTAACGGCGATGGGAAGCGAGCAGTACTTC.

The V and J genes are TRBV7-8 and TRBJ1-1; D remains unclear. The CDR3 is 12 residues long. The V gene lost 5 bases and the J gene lost 7 bases, with 11 bases spanning the gap. Germline V gene sequence: CDR1 SGHVS, CDR2 FQNEAQ. CDR3 in amino acids: CASSQTSLEAFF. CDR3 DNA sequence: TGTGCCAGCAGCCAGACATCGCTTGAAGCTTTCTTT.

This rearrangement joins TRBV18 to TRBJ1-5, with 8 positions matching TRBD1. This CDR3 region has 16 residues. V gave up 0 bases and J gave up 2 bases; unmatched junction bases: 3. CDR1 and CDR2 from the germline V gene are KGHSH and LQKENI. The CDR3 loop reads CASSPPGTGRNQPQHF. In DNA, the CDR3 is TGTGCCAGCTCACCACCTGGGACAGGTCGCAATCAGCCCCAGCATTTT.

The chain combines TRBV27 with TRBJ1-2; a weak D match, TRBD1 (6 bases). Per germline, CDR1 MNHEY and CDR2 SMNVEV (reference sequence). The CDR3 contains 14 residues. With 6 bases removed from V and 5 bases from J, the gap between germline ends came to 16 bases. The CDR3, as DNA: TGTGCCAGCAGAGCCGGCACAGGGTTATATGGCTACACCTTC. Protein product: CASRAGTGLYGYTF.

The rearrangement joins TRBV15 to TRBJ1-3; D remains ambiguous. The ends were cut back, 5 bases at V and 5 bases at J, with 13 bases in the middle. The V gene's germline CDR1 is LNHNV and CDR2 YYDKDF (reference sequence). The CDR3 is 14 residues long. The CDR3 here is CATSGGGARNTIYF. DNA of the CDR3: TGTGCCACCAGCGGCGGTGGAGCCAGAAACACCATATATTTT.

V usage is TRBV7-3 and J usage is TRBJ2-2, with 7 bases identical to TRBD2. The CDR3 sequence is 14 residues long. Losses at the gene ends were 2 bases for V and 3 bases for J; bases not matched to a gene: 0. Per the germline V gene, CDR1 is SGHTA and CDR2 is FQGTGA. CDR3 coding DNA: TGTGCCAGCAGCTTACTAGCGGACACCGGGGAGCTGTTTTTT. This translates into CASSLLADTGELFF. The full variable domain, in which reference TRBV7-3 and TRBJ2-2 provide the parts outside the CDR3, is GAGVSQTPSNKVTEKGKYVELRCDPISGHTALYWYRQSLGQGPEFLIYFQGTGAADDSGLPNDRFFAVRPEGSVSTLKIQRTERGDSAVYLCASSLLADTGELFFGEGSRLTVL.

The rearrangement joins TRBV19 to TRBJ2-1; no firm D call. This CDR3 spans 14 amino acids. Trimming left V 0 bases short and J 7 bases short, with 10 bases between. CDR1 and CDR2 (germline): LNHDA, SQIVND (reference sequence). CDR3 coding DNA: TGTGCCAGTAGTATAGAAGGGCGGTGGAATGAGCAGTTCTTC. The encoded protein is CASSIEGRWNEQFF.

The genes are TRBV7-2 and TRBJ2-1, with D maybe TRBD1 (6 bases). V lost 5 bases and J 4 bases, leaving 15 bases between the germline ends. The CDR3 runs 15 residues. The germline V gene has CDR1 SGHTA and CDR2 FQGNSA. CDR3 nucleotide sequence: TGTGCCAGCAGCGTGGACAGAAATACATACAATGAGCAGTTCTTC. Protein product: CASSVDRNTYNEQFF.

V is TRBV3-1 (or the pseudogene TRBV3-2) and J is TRBJ1-4; a weak D match, TRBD1 (6 bases). Trimming pared 3 bases from V and 5 bases from J, leaving 13 bases between. The CDR3 is 15 amino acids. Per germline, CDR1 LGHDT and CDR2 YNNKEL (reference sequence). CDR3 in amino acids: CASSHSSRGNEKLFF. The CDR3 DNA is TGTGCCAGCAGCCATTCGAGTAGGGGGAATGAAAAACTGTTTTTT.

The V call is TRBV27, the J call TRBJ1-1; no firm D call. Trimming removed 2 bases from V and 5 bases from J, with 12 bases in between. The CDR3 is made up of 14 amino acids. Germline values: CDR1 MNHEY, CDR2 SMNVEV (reference sequence). This CDR3 reads CASSLRLGETEAFF. The DNA of the CDR3 is TGTGCCAGCAGTTTACGTCTCGGGGAGACTGAAGCTTTCTTT.

The chain combines TRBV9 with TRBJ1-4; D unresolved. CDR1 and CDR2 (germline): SGDLS, YYNGEE. This CDR3 region has 15 residues. V lost 0 bases and J lost 5, with 11 bases in between. CDR3 in amino acids: CASSVGQASNEKLFF. The CDR3 DNA sequence: TGTGCCAGCAGCGTAGGGCAGGCATCGAATGAAAAACTGTTTTTT.

This clone was counted once. The V and J genes are TRBV3-1 (or the pseudogene TRBV3-2) and TRBJ1-6, with 7 bases fitting TRBD1. The V segment lost 3 bases and the J segment 10 bases; nucleotides outside the gene matches: 9. From germline, CDR1 is LGHDT and CDR2 YNNKEL (reference sequence). The CDR3 covers 15 residues. CDR3: CASSHRGGVGSPLHF. CDR3 in DNA: TGTGCCAGCAGCCACAGGGGGGGGGTAGGGTCACCCCTCCACTTT.

The rearrangement links TRBV19 to TRBJ1-4; 7 bases line up with TRBD1. CDR1 LNHDA and CDR2 SQIVND come from the germline V gene (reference sequence). The junction had 5 bases not matched to a gene; V was cut back by 5 bases and J by 8 bases. The CDR3 runs to 13 residues. In nucleotides, the CDR3 is TGTGCCAGTAGTGACAGGGAGTTAGAAAAACTGTTTTTT. This gives the protein CASSDRELEKLFF. Complete variable domain (other parts from reference TRBV19 and TRBJ1-4): DGGITQSPKYLFRKEGQNVTLSCEQNLNHDAMYWYRQDPGQGLRLIYYSQIVNDFQKGDIAEGYSVSREKKESFPLTVTSAQKNPTAFYLCASSDRELEKLFFGSGTQLSVL.

The chain is built from TRBV7-2 and TRBJ1-6; D perhaps matches TRBD1 (5 bases). This CDR3 spans 13 amino acids. The V and J ends lost 9 bases and 10 bases respectively, with 16 bases between them. Germline V gene lookup returns CDR1 SGHTA and CDR2 FQGNSA. For the CDR3, the DNA is TGTGCCAGTTGCATCGGGGACGGCTCACCCCTCCACTTT. This sequence encodes CASCIGDGSPLHF.

V and J are TRBV6-1 and TRBJ1-4; possibly TRBD1 for D (6 bases). V lost 4 bases, J lost 3 bases, and 18 bases lay in between. From germline, CDR1 is MNHNS and CDR2 SASEGT. This CDR3 comprises 17 residues. As DNA, the CDR3 is TGTGCCAGCAGTGCCCGGGACAATAGGGGGTCTAATGAAAAACTGTTTTTT. Translating it yields CASSARDNRGSNEKLFF.

This clone has only one observation. This chain joins TRBV28 and TRBJ1-5; tentative D call: TRBD1 (5 bases). V was clipped by 4 bases and J by 7 bases, with 17 bases between them. Germline V gene sequence: CDR1 MDHEN, CDR2 SYDVKM. The CDR3 runs 15 residues. CDR3 in amino acids: CASSSTPQGWQPQHF. The DNA of the CDR3 is TGTGCCAGCAGTTCGACCCCCCAGGGTTGGCAGCCCCAGCATTTT.

The chain carries TRBV29-1 and TRBJ1-2; possibly TRBD1 for D (6 bases). The CDR3 is 15 amino acids. The germline V and J ends were trimmed by 6 bases and 4 bases, with 21 bases remaining between them. The V gene's germline CDR1 is SQVTM and CDR2 ANQGSEA. In nucleotides, the CDR3 is TGCAGCGTCGTGACCAGATGGGGGCCCGCCTATGGCTACACCTTC. Residues: CSVVTRWGPAYGYTF.

As to this clone: Other DNA sequences in the same sample also yield this CDR3. The V gene is TRBV19, the J gene TRBJ1-5; D is unclear. The CDR3 loop spans 14 amino acids. Germline V gene sequence: CDR1 LNHDA, CDR2 SQIVND (reference sequence). Trimming took off 2 bases at V and 4 bases at J, with 9 bases between the two ends. CDR3 in amino acids: CASSIKGGNQPQHF. The DNA for the CDR3 is TGTGCCAGTAGTATAAAAGGCGGGAATCAGCCCCAGCATTTT.

The CDR3 reads CASTRDPSTDTQYF. The CDR3 bases are TGTGCCAGCACGCGGGATCCTAGCACAGATACGCAGTATTTT. The V and J genes are TRBV28 and TRBJ2-3; D may be TRBD2 (6 bases). The CDR3 totals 14 residues. The ends were cut back, 7 bases at V and 0 bases at J, with 11 bases in the middle. Germline CDR1 is MDHEN and CDR2 is SYDVKM.

The V gene is TRBV28, the J gene TRBJ2-7; D assignment may be TRBD1 or TRBD2 (5 bases each). CDR1 is MDHEN and CDR2 is SYDVKM in the germline V gene. V lost 3 bases, J lost 6 bases, and 12 bases lay in between. The CDR3 is made up of 13 amino acids. The CDR3 nucleotides are TGTGCCAGCAGTTTTGGGGGTAGTGTCGAGCAGTACTTC. Its protein product is CASSFGGSVEQYF.

The chain employs TRBV3-1 (or the pseudogene TRBV3-2) and TRBJ1-5; 7 nucleotides align to TRBD1. Germline loops: CDR1 LGHDT, CDR2 YNNKEL (reference sequence). Trimming at V came to 1 base and at J to 1 base, leaving 4 bases not matched to a gene. CDR3 size: 16 residues. CDR3 bases: TGTGCCAGCAGCCAAGGGGCAGGGGGGAGCAATCAGCCCCAGCATTTT. Protein product: CASSQGAGGSNQPQHF.